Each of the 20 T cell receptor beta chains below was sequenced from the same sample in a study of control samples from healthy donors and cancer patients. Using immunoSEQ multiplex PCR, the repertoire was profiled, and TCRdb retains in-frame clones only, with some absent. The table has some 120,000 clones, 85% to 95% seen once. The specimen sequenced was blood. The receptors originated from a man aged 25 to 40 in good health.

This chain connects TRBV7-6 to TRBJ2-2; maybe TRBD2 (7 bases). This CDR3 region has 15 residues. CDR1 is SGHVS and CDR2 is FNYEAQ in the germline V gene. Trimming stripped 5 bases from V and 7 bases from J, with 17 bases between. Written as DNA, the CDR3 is TGTGCCAGCAGCCAGGAAGGGGGGGCGGTCGGGGAGCTGTTTTTT. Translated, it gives CASSQEGGAVGELFF.

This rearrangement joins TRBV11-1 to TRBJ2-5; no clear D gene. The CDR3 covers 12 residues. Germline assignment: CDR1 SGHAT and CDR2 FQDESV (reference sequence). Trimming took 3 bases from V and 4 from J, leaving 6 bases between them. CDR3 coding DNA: TGTGCCAGCAGCTTTGTAGGAGAGACCCAGTACTTC. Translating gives CASSFVGETQYF.

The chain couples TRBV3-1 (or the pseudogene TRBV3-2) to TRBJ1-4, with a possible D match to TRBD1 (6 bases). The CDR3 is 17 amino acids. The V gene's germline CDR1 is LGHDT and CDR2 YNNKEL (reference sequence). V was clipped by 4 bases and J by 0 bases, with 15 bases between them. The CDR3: CASSRWQGIATNEKLFF. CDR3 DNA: TGTGCCAGCAGCCGCTGGCAGGGGATTGCAACTAATGAAAAACTGTTTTTT.

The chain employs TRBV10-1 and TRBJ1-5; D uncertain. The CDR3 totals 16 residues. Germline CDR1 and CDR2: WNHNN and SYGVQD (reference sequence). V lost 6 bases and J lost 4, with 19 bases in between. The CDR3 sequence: CASSHLNTYRNQPQHF. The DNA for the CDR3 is TGCGCCAGCAGCCACCTAAACACCTACCGGAATCAGCCCCAGCATTTT.

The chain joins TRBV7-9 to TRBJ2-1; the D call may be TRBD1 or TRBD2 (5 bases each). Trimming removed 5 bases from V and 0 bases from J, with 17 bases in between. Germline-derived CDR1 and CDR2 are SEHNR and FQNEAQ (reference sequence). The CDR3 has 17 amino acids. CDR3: CASSPLGRALSYNEQFF. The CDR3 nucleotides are TGTGCCAGCAGCCCATTGGGACGGGCCCTCTCCTACAATGAGCAGTTCTTC.

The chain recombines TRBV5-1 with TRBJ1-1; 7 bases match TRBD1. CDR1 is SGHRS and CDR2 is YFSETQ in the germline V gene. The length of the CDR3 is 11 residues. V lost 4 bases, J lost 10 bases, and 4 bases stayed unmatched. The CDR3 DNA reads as TGCGCCAGCAGCGGGTCAGGGGGAGCTTTCTTT. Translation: CASSGSGGAFF.

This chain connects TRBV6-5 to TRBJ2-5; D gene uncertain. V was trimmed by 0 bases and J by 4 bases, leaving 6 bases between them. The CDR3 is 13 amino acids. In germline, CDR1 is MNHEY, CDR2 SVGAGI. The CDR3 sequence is CASSYSPGETQYF. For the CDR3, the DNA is TGTGCCAGCAGTTACTCCCCGGGAGAGACCCAGTACTTC.

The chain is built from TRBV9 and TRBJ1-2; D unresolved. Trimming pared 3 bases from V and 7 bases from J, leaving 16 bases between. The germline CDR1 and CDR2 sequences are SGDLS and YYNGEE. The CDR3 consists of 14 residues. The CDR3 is CASSAQESLGGYTF. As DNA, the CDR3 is TGTGCCAGCAGCGCTCAGGAATCTTTGGGTGGCTACACCTTC. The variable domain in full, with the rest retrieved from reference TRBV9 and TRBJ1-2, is DSGVTQTPKHLITATGQRVTLRCSPRSGDLSVYWYQQSLDQGLQFLIQYYNGEERAKGNILERFSAQQFPDLHSELNLSSLELGDSALYFCASSAQESLGGYTFGSGTRLTVV.

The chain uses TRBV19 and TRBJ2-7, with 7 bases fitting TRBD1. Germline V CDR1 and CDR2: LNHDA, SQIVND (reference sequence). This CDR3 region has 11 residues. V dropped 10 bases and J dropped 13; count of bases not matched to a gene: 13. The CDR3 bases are TGTGCCACCCAGTTGGGGGACAGACGCTACTTC. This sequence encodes CATQLGDRRYF.

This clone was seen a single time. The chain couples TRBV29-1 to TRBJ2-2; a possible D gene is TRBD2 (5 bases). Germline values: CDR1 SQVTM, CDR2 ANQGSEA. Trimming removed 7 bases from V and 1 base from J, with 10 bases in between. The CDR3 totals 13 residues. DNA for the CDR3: TGCAGCGGGTTTACTAGGAACACCGGGGAGCTGTTTTTT. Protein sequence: CSGFTRNTGELFF.

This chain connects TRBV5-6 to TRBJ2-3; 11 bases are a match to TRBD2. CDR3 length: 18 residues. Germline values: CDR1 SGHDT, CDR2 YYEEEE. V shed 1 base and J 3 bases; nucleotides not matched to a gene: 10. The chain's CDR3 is CASSLLNSGGASTDTQYF. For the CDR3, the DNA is TGTGCCAGCAGCTTGTTAAATAGCGGGGGGGCCTCGACAGATACGCAGTATTTT. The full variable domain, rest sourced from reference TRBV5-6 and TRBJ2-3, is DAGVTQSPTHLIKTRGQQVTLRCSPKSGHDTVSWYQQALGQGPQFIFQYYEEEERQRGNFPDRFSGHQFPNYSSELNVNALLLGDSALYLCASSLLNSGGASTDTQYFGPGTRLTVL.

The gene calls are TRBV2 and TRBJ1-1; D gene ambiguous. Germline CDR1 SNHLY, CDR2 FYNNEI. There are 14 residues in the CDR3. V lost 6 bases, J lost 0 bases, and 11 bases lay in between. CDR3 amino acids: CASRPPWMNTEAFF. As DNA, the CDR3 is TGTGCCAGCAGGCCCCCTTGGATGAACACTGAAGCTTTCTTT. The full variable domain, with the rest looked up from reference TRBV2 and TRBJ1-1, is EPEVTQTPSHQVTQMGQEVILRCVPISNHLYFYWYRQILGQKVEFLVSFYNNEISEKSEIFDDQFSVERPDGSNFTLKIRSTKLEDSAMYFCASRPPWMNTEAFFGQGTRLTVV.

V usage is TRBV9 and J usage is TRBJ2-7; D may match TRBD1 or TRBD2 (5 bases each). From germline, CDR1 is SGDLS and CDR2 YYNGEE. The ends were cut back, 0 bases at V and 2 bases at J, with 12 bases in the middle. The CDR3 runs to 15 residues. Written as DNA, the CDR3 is TGTGCCAGCAGCGTAGCCGGCCGGGACCCCTACGAGCAGTACTTC. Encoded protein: CASSVAGRDPYEQYF.

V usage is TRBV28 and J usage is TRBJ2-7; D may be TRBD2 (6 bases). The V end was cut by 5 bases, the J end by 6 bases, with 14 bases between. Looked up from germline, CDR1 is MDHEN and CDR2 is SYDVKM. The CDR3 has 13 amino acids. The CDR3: CASSQGGAGEQYF. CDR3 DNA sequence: TGTGCCAGCAGTCAAGGAGGGGCAGGCGAGCAGTACTTC.

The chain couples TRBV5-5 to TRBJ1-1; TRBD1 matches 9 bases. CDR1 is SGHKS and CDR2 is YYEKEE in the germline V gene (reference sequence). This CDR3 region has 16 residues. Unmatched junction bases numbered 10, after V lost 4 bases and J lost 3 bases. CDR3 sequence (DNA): TGTGCCAGCAGCGTGGAACAGGGGGCGTGGGACACTGAAGCTTTCTTT. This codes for CASSVEQGAWDTEAFF.

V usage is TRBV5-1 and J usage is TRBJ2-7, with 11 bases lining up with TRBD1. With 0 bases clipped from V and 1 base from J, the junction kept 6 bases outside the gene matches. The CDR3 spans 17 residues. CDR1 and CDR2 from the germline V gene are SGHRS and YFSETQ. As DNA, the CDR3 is TGCGCCAGCAGCTTGGGGTGGACAGGGGGCGAATCCTACGAGCAGTACTTC. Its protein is CASSLGWTGGESYEQYF.

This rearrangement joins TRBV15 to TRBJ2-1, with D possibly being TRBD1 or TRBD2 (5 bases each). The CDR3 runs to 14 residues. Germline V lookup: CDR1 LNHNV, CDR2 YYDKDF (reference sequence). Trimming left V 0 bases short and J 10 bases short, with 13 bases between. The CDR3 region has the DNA TGTGCCACCAGCAGAGACGAGACAGAGGGGGAGCAGTTCTTC. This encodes CATSRDETEGEQFF.

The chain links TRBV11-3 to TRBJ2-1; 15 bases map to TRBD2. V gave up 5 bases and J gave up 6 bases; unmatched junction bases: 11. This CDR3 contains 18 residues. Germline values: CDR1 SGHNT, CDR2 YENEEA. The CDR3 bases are TGTGCCAGCAGCCCTGGACTAGCGGGGGGGATCTTTAGCAATGAGCAGTTCTTC. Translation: CASSPGLAGGIFSNEQFF.

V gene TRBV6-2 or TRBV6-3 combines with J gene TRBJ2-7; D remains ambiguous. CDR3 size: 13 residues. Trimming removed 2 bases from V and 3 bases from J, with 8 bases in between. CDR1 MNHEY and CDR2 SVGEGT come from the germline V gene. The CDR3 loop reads CASSYPTIYEQYF. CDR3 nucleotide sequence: TGTGCCAGCAGTTACCCCACCATCTACGAGCAGTACTTC.

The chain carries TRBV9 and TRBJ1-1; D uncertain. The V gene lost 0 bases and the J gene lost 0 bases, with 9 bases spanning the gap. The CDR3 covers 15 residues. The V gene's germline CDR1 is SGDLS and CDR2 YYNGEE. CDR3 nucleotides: TGTGCCAGCAGCGTAGGGGCAGGATTGAACACTGAAGCTTTCTTT. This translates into CASSVGAGLNTEAFF. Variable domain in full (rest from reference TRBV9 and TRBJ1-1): DSGVTQTPKHLITATGQRVTLRCSPRSGDLSVYWYQQSLDQGLQFLIQYYNGEERAKGNILERFSAQQFPDLHSELNLSSLELGDSALYFCASSVGAGLNTEAFFGQGTRLTVV.